The table lists the clone carrying this T cell receptor (beta chain) with many counts. Its antigen is undetermined. These data come from a study of T cell repertoires in cytomegalovirus infection. At the level of the study: Public TCR beta signatures marked donors with CMV infection and the matching HLA.

The CDR3 contains 13 residues. The germline V gene has CDR1 SGHVS and CDR2 FNYEAQ. Trimming pared 1 base from V and 5 bases from J, leaving 8 bases between. TCRdb redid the calling of the reads with MiXCR, one entry per CDR3 protein. Of a few hundred thousand distinct CDR3 sequences in the sample, about 23% were seen once. Study-wide points: HLA-C-restricted TCR beta clonotypes specific for CMV led the ex vivo response. Cumulative frequency (of public TCR beta family members) identified carriers of CMV plus the relevant HLA.

This receptor was obtained from a human donor in good health (CMV status not recorded). Some clones in this sample may be carry-over from other donors' samples. The specimen was CD8+ T cells from PBMCs. The J gene is TRBJ1-1, the V gene TRBV7-6; weak D call: TRBD1 (6 bases). Here the CDR3 DNA reads TGTGCCAGCAGCTTAGACAGGGTTACTGAAGCTTTCTTT. As protein: CASSLDRVTEAFF.